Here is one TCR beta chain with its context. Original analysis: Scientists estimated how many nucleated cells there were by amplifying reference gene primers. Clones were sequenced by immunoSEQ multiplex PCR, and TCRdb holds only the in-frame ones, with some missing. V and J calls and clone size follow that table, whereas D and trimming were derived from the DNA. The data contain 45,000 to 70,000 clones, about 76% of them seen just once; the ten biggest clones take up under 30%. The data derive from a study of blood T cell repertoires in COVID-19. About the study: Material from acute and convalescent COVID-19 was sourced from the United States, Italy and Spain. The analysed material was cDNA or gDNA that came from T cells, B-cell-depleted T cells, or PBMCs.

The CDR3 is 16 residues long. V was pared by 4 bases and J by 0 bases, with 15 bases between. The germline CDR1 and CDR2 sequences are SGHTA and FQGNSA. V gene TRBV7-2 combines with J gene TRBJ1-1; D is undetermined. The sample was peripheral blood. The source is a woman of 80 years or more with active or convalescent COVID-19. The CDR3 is CASSSPGWVMNTEAFF. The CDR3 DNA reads TGTGCCAGCAGCTCCCCGGGGTGGGTGATGAACACTGAAGCTTTCTTT.